This TCR beta chain is drawn from a study of cytomegalovirus exposure and HLA in healthy donors. Broader study findings: Clonal expansion was found to be greater in HLA-associated TCR beta chains than in equally common others in a later analysis. The majority of CMV-associated TCR beta chains were reported as apparently HLA-restricted in a later analysis. Sequencing artifact likely explains a cluster of highly shared sequence variants. Generally TCR sequences proved uncommon, though certain public TCRs appeared in numerous donors.

To note about this clone: The antigen is not known.

PCR involved 60 Vbeta and 13 Jbeta primers. Clones were sequenced by immunoSEQ multiplex PCR, and TCRdb holds only the in-frame ones, with some missing. The sample includes over 200,000 clones, 75% to 90% of them seen just once. Sequencing input: PBMCs. This TCR came from a woman aged 18-29 years in good health and CMV-seronegative.

The chain's CDR3 is CASSPGDMNTEAFF. In nucleotides, the CDR3 is TGTGCCAGCAGTCCAGGTGACATGAACACTGAAGCTTTCTTT. J is TRBJ1-1 and V is TRBV7-8, with D hard to call. Trimming removed 6 bases from V and 0 bases from J, with 11 bases in between. There are 14 residues in the CDR3. Germline loops: CDR1 SGHVS, CDR2 FQNEAQ.